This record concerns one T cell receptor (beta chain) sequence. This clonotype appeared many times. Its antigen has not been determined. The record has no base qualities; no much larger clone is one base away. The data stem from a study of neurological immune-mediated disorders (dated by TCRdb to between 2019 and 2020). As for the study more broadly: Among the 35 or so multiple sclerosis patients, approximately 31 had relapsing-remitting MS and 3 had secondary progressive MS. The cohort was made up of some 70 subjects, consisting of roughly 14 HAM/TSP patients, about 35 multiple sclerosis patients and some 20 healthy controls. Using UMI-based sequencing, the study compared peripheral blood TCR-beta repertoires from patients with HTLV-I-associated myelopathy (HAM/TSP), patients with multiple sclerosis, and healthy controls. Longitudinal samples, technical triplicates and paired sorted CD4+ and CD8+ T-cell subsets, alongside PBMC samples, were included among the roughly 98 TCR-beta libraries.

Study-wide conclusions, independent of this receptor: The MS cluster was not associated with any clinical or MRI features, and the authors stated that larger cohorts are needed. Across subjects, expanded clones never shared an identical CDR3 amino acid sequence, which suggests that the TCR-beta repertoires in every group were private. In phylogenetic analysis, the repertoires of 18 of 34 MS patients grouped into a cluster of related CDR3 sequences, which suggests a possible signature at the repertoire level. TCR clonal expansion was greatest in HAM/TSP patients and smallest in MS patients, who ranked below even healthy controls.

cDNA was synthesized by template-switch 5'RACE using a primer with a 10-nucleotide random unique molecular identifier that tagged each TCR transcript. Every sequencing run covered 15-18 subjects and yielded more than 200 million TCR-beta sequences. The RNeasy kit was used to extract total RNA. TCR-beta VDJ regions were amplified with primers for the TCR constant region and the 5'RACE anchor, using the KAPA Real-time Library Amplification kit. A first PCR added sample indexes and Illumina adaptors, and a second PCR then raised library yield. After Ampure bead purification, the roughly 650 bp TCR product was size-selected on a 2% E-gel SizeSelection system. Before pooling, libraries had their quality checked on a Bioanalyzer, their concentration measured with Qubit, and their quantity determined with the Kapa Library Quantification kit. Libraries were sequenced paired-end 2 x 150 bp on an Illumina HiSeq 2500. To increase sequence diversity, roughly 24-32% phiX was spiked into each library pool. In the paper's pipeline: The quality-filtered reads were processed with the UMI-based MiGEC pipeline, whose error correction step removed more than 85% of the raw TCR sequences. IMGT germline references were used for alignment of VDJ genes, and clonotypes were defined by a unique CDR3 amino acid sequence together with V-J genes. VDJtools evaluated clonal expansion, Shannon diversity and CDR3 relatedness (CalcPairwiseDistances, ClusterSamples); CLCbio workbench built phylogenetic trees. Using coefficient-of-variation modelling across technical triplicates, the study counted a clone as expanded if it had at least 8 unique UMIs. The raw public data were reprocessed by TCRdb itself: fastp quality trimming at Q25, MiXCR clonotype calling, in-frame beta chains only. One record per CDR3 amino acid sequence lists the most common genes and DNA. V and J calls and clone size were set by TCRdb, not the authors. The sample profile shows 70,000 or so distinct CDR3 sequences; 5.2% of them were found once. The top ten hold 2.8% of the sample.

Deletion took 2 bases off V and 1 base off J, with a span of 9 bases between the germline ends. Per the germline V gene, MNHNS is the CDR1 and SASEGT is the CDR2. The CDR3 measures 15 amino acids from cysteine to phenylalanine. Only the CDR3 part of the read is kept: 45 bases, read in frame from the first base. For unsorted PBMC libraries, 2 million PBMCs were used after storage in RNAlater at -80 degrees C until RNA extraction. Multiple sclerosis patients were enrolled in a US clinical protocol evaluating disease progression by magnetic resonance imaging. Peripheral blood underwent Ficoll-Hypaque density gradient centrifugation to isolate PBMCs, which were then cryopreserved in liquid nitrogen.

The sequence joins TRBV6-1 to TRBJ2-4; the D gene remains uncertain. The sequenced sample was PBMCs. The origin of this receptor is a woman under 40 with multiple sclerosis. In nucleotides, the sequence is TGTGCCAGCAGTGAATACGATTACGCCAAAAACATTCAGTACTTC. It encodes CASSEYDYAKNIQYF.